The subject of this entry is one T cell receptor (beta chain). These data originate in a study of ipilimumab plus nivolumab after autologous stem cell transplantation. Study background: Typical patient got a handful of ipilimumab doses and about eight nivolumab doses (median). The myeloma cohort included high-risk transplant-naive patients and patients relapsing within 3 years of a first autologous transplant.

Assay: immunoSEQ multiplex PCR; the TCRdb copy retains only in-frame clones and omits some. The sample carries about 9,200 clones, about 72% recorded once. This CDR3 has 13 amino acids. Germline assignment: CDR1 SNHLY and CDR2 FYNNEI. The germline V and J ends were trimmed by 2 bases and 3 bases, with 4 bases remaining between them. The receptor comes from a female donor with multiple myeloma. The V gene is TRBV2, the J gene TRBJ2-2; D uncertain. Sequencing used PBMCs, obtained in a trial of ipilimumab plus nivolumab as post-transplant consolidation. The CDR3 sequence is CASSESHTGELFF. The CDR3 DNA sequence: TGTGCCAGCAGTGAATCTCACACCGGGGAGCTGTTTTTT.